The 20 T cell receptor beta chains below all came from one sample that was sequenced in a study of blood T cell repertoires in COVID-19. Sequencing was performed with immunoSEQ multiplex PCR; in TCRdb, only in-frame clones are kept and a portion is missing. The table records 250,000 to 300,000 clones, approximately 85% of them present only once. The sequencing input was PBMCs or T cells enriched from blood (not recorded which). The receptors shown here come from a woman in her forties or fifties who had recovered from COVID-19.

The rearrangement uses TRBV2 and TRBJ1-5; D gene uncertain. Germline assignment: CDR1 SNHLY and CDR2 FYNNEI. This CDR3 has 14 residues. V was cut by 7 bases and J by 4 bases, with 14 bases left in between. The CDR3: CASTPLGGNQPQHF. As DNA, the CDR3 is TGTGCCAGCACCCCTCTCGGCGGGAATCAGCCCCAGCATTTT.

The J gene is TRBJ2-7, the V gene TRBV11-2, with D perhaps TRBD2 (6 bases). Germline values: CDR1 SGHAT, CDR2 FQNNGV. The CDR3 totals 13 residues. Trimming took off 4 bases at V and 4 bases at J, with 11 bases between the two ends. CDR3: CASSSRRGYEQYF. CDR3 in DNA: TGTGCCAGCAGCTCACGGCGGGGTTACGAGCAGTACTTC.

This chain's CDR3 is CACMGQGVSYEQFF. CDR3 DNA: TGTGCGTGTATGGGACAGGGGGTATCATATGAGCAGTTCTTC. The rearrangement joins TRBV28 to TRBJ2-1; 11 nucleotides line up with TRBD1. CDR1 is MDHEN, CDR2 SYDVKM, per germline. CDR3 length: 14 amino acids.

The chain has TRBV29-1 and TRBJ1-1, with TRBD1 matching over 7 bases. V gave up 8 bases and J gave up 1 base; unmatched junction bases: 7. The length of the CDR3 is 13 residues. Per germline, CDR1 SQVTM and CDR2 ANQGSEA. CDR3 in amino acids: CSLRSGGNTEAFF. In DNA form, the CDR3 reads TGCAGCCTCCGCTCAGGGGGGAACACTGAAGCTTTCTTT.

The chain is built from TRBV2 and TRBJ2-5, with D possibly being TRBD1 (6 bases). Germline V gene sequence: CDR1 SNHLY, CDR2 FYNNEI. Trimming shortened V by 5 bases and J by 2 bases, and 15 bases separated the two germline ends. The CDR3 has 15 amino acids. CDR3 in amino acids: CASSRSRGAQETQYF. The CDR3 DNA follows: TGTGCCAGCAGTAGAAGCAGGGGAGCACAAGAGACCCAGTACTTC.

V is TRBV5-1 and J is TRBJ2-1; D unresolved. The CDR3 totals 13 residues. Germline CDR1 reads SGHRS; CDR2 reads YFSETQ. V was clipped by 0 bases and J by 8 bases, with 9 bases between them. The chain's CDR3 is CASSLAVRDEQFF. Here the CDR3 DNA reads TGCGCCAGCAGCTTGGCAGTACGGGATGAGCAGTTCTTC.

This chain links TRBV2 with TRBJ2-1, with unresolved D. The CDR3 spans 15 residues. Per the germline V gene, CDR1 is SNHLY and CDR2 is FYNNEI. V was trimmed by 9 bases and J by 0 bases, leaving 15 bases between them. The CDR3 nucleotides are TGTGCCAGTCTCCAAGCCTTACTCTCCTACAATGAGCAGTTCTTC. Its protein product is CASLQALLSYNEQFF. Full variable domain (missing parts from reference TRBV2 and TRBJ2-1): EPEVTQTPSHQVTQMGQEVILRCVPISNHLYFYWYRQILGQKVEFLVSFYNNEISEKSEIFDDQFSVERPDGSNFTLKIRSTKLEDSAMYFCASLQALLSYNEQFFGPGTRLTVL.

This clone was seen more than once but under ten times. This sequence joins TRBV3-1 (or the pseudogene TRBV3-2) and TRBJ1-1; TRBD1 aligns across 12 bases. J gave up 5 bases and V 3 bases, and 4 bases lay outside the gene matches. Germline CDR1 LGHDT, CDR2 YNNKEL (reference sequence). This CDR3 comprises 15 residues. This CDR3 is CASSHGTGGVTEAFF. The CDR3 coding sequence is TGTGCCAGCAGCCATGGGACAGGGGGCGTTACTGAAGCTTTCTTT.

V usage is TRBV14 and J usage is TRBJ2-1, with a weak D call TRBD2 (6 bases). CDR1 and CDR2 (germline): SGHDN, FVKESK. The CDR3 is made up of 16 amino acids. Trimming removed 3 bases at V and 9 bases at J, with 21 bases between. The DNA for the CDR3 is TGTGCCAGCAGCCATATTACCAGCGGAGGGAAGCTTGAGCAGTTCTTC. Amino acids: CASSHITSGGKLEQFF.

This sequence joins TRBV18 and TRBJ1-3; TRBD1 is a possible D gene (6 bases). Trimming pared 8 bases from V and 2 bases from J, leaving 10 bases between. The CDR3 sequence is 13 residues long. Looked up from germline, CDR1 is KGHSH and CDR2 is LQKENI. Here the CDR3 reads CASNRDTGNTIYF. In nucleotides, the CDR3 is TGTGCCAGCAACCGGGACACTGGAAACACCATATATTTT.

V and J are TRBV7-8 and TRBJ1-2, with 7 bases identical to TRBD1. With 2 bases clipped from V and 4 bases from J, the junction kept 10 bases outside the gene matches. The CDR3 runs to 16 residues. Germline V gives CDR1 SGHVS, CDR2 FQNEAQ. The CDR3 bases are TGTGCCAGCAGCTTATACGGGACAGTCACGGGCTATGGCTACACCTTC. Translating it yields CASSLYGTVTGYGYTF.

The chain carries TRBV7-6 and TRBJ2-1, with TRBD2 matching 11 bases. This CDR3 is 15 amino acids long. The junction had 5 bases not matched to a gene; V was cut back by 1 base and J by 9 bases. Germline V gene data show CDR1 as SGHVS and CDR2 as FNYEAQ. The DNA of the CDR3 is TGTGCCAGCAGCTTAGTCACTAGCGGGAGAAGTGAGCAGTTCTTC. Translating gives CASSLVTSGRSEQFF. Using reference TRBV7-6 and TRBJ2-1 for the parts outside the CDR3, the full variable domain is GAGVSQSPRYKVTKRGQDVALRCDPISGHVSLYWYRQALGQGPEFLTYFNYEAQQDKSGLPNDRFSAERPEGSISTLTIQRTEQRDSAMYRCASSLVTSGRSEQFFGPGTRLTVL.

The chain links TRBV10-1 to TRBJ2-7; 10 positions match TRBD1. There are 16 residues in the CDR3. V lost 8 bases, J lost 4 bases, and 14 bases stayed unmatched. Germline V gives CDR1 WNHNN, CDR2 SYGVQD (reference sequence). The CDR3 spells CASPTRDRGFFYEQYF. As DNA, the CDR3 is TGCGCCAGCCCTACCCGGGACAGGGGCTTCTTTTACGAGCAGTACTTC.

The gene calls are TRBV11-2 and TRBJ2-4; 10 nucleotides match TRBD2. The CDR3 extends over 19 amino acids. J lost 6 bases, V lost 1 base, and 15 bases had no gene match. CDR1 SGHAT and CDR2 FQNNGV come from the germline V gene. The CDR3 loop is CASSLVVSSGRAWGNIQYF. The CDR3 coding sequence is TGTGCCAGCAGCTTAGTGGTTTCGAGCGGGAGGGCCTGGGGAAACATTCAGTACTTC.

This clone was observed a handful of times. The gene calls are TRBV7-2 and TRBJ2-2; tentatively, D is TRBD2 (5 bases). Germline CDR1 SGHTA, CDR2 FQGNSA. Trimming took off 2 bases at V and 7 bases at J, with 14 bases between the two ends. The CDR3 sequence is 15 residues long. The CDR3 region has the DNA TGTGCCAGCAGCTTAAGCCCCCGGGGTAACGGGGAGCTGTTTTTT. It codes for CASSLSPRGNGELFF.

As concerns this clone: Other nucleotide sequences in the sample specify the same CDR3. J is TRBJ2-3 and V is TRBV28; 7 bases are a match to TRBD1. After removal of 5 bases from V and 2 bases from J, the junction contained 4 bases not matched to a gene. The CDR3 sequence is 14 residues long. Germline CDR1 and CDR2: MDHEN and SYDVKM. This chain's CDR3 is CASSKGQLTDTQYF. The DNA of the CDR3 is TGTGCCAGCAGTAAGGGACAGCTCACAGATACGCAGTATTTT.

This clone was counted once. The chain couples TRBV27 to TRBJ2-7; tentative D call: TRBD1 (6 bases). This CDR3 has 13 residues. Germline CDR1 and CDR2: MNHEY and SMNVEV (reference sequence). The V end lost 5 bases, the J end lost 2 bases, and 10 bases lay between the germline ends. The CDR3 bases are TGTGCCAGCAGTGACAGGTTGACCTACGAGCAGTACTTC. Protein product: CASSDRLTYEQYF.

The V call is TRBV5-1, the J call TRBJ2-1; 8 nucleotides match TRBD1. Trimming took 0 bases from V and 0 from J; bases not matched to a gene: 5. Looked up from germline, CDR1 is SGHRS and CDR2 is YFSETQ. The CDR3 is 17 amino acids. The CDR3 region has the DNA TGCGCCAGCAGCTTGGGGACAGGGATCTTCTCCTACAATGAGCAGTTCTTC. It yields the protein CASSLGTGIFSYNEQFF.

V is TRBV27 and J is TRBJ1-1, with 8 bases matching TRBD1. The V and J ends lost 2 bases and 0 bases, in that order; junction bases with no gene match: 2. Germline CDR1 reads MNHEY; CDR2 reads SMNVEV (reference sequence). The CDR3 length is 15 residues. In nucleotides, the CDR3 is TGTGCCAGCAGTTTAGCGACAGGGGTGAACACTGAAGCTTTCTTT. Amino acids: CASSLATGVNTEAFF.

The V call is TRBV29-1, the J call TRBJ1-1; D gene unclear. This CDR3 contains 12 residues. Germline CDR1 reads SQVTM; CDR2 reads ANQGSEA. V lost 7 bases, J lost 3 bases, and 12 bases lay in between. CDR3 nucleotides: TGCAGCGGGGCCATCGGGGACACTGAAGCTTTCTTT. Residues: CSGAIGDTEAFF.